This T cell receptor beta chain is from a study of T cells after posttransplantation cyclophosphamide (dated by TCRdb to 2015 to 2016). With regard to the full study: Using TRB sequencing, the study followed how the T cell repertoire rebuilt after myeloablative bone marrow transplantation with posttransplantation cyclophosphamide given as GVHD prophylaxis. Antigen receptor sequencing covered samples from some 36 PTCy-treated patients and some 15 of their related bone marrow donors. In 3 patients, TRB sequencing was also performed on up to about 3 more blood samples taken 2 to 5.2 years after transplant, and in several patients, pretransplant blood was also TRB-sequenced. Because TRA and TRB clonality were tightly correlated in fewer than ten samples, subsequent TCR analyses were focused on TRB only. Public TRB sequences were compared against a database of over 3,600 sequences linked to responses to pathogens, tumor antigens, self-antigens and alloantigens. TRB sequencing was performed on blood from all 35 or so PTCy patients with 1-year posttransplant specimens.

CDR1 SGDLS and CDR2 YYNGEE are derived from the germline V gene. Including cysteine and phenylalanine, the CDR3 has 16 amino acids. The read is trimmed to its CDR3 DNA, 48 bases read in frame from base 1. Trimming leaves V shorter by 4 bases and J shorter by 2 bases, with the junction holding 12 bases beyond the gene matches. Overall study outcomes, separate from this receptor: Donor-recipient similarity was low at 1-2 months but rose over the first year, and later blood repertoires were often dominated by donor CD8+ memory clones. The TRB repertoires of T cells infiltrating skin or the GI tract showed only limited overlap with the TRB repertoires found in blood. Across over 40 patients, TRB clonality was highly associated with recipient CMV seropositivity and CMV reactivation, and diversity in PTCy patients was similar to diversity in CNI/methotrexate controls.

On the day of marrow donation, related bone marrow donors gave peripheral blood samples. Peripheral blood and bone marrow mononuclear cells were isolated by Ficoll-Hypaque density centrifugation and cryopreserved. TRB sequencing was run on genomic DNA with either the immunoSEQ assay at survey resolution or the hsTCRB kit. Regarding the original processing steps: Initial read processing used immunoSEQ software, and repertoire analyses used the LymphoSeq R package. Clonality was computed as 1 minus normalized Shannon entropy, and a Gini coefficient was also calculated for each TRB dataset. Phenotypes of unsorted samples were inferred by mapping TRB sequences from sorted subsets of the recipient or donor onto unsorted samples of the same recipient. TCRdb holds this immuneACCESS table with in-frame rearrangements only. Some clones are missing; in checked studies, unresolved V genes explain under half, and the rest has no known cause. V and J calls and clone size come straight from that table; D and trimming were deduced from the DNA. For this sample the table reports some 43,000 clones, with no clone seen just once. The top ten clones comprise 2% to 2.5% of the sample.

The table lists this clone with many counts. There is no known antigen for this receptor. No per-base quality is available; no much larger clone lies one base away. The receptor's source is a middle-aged man in good health, CMV-negative, and a related stem cell transplant donor. Source material: PBMCs. The rearranged segments are TRBV9 and TRBJ2-7; 7 central bases correspond to TRBD2. CDR3 reads: CASSPRGGVGAYEQYF. The bases are TGTGCCAGCAGCCCTCGGGGAGGGGTCGGGGCCTACGAGCAGTACTTC.